This T cell receptor (beta chain) was documented in a study of OX40 agonist ivuxolimab in advanced cancers. Study findings and constraints: The specificity for antigen of the expanded peripheral T cells was not determined.

Clones were sequenced by immunoSEQ multiplex PCR, and TCRdb holds only the in-frame ones, with some missing. The sample consists of tens of thousands of clones, about 94% of them appearing once. Notes on this clone: Its specificity is unknown.

Looked up from germline, CDR1 is SGDLS and CDR2 is YYNGEE. Trimming removed 7 bases from V and 1 base from J, with 12 bases in between. There are 13 residues in the CDR3. The TCR sequence derives from an adult with an advanced solid tumor such as melanoma, head and neck, liver or kidney cancer. Material: CD4+ or CD8+ T cells sorted from blood, obtained in a trial of the OX40 agonist ivuxolimab. The gene calls are TRBV9 and TRBJ2-7; D unclear. Here the CDR3 reads CASSIQDSYEQYF. DNA of the CDR3: TGTGCCAGCTCGATTCAGGATTCCTACGAGCAGTACTTC.